This T cell receptor (beta chain) was captured by sequencing in a study of blood T cell repertoires in COVID-19. In the source study's methods: Using reference gene primer amplification, nucleated cell counts were estimated. Libraries were prepared by immunoSEQ multiplex PCR; TCRdb keeps only in-frame clonotypes and omits some of them. That table furnishes V, J and clone size, whereas the DNA furnished D and trimming. Among fewer than 200,000 clones listed, approximately 74% were seen once. The CDR3 runs to 14 residues. V dropped 4 bases and J dropped 8 bases, with 17 bases sitting between them. Germline V gene data show CDR1 as MDHEN and CDR2 as SYDVKM.

The sample taken for sequencing was peripheral blood. The chain has TRBV28 and TRBJ1-2, with D possibly being TRBD1 (5 bases). The sequence was collected from an elderly woman with acute or convalescent COVID-19. CDR3 DNA sequence: TGTGCCAGCAGTTCCGCGGGGGGGGTTGCGGGCTACACCTTC. This codes for CASSSAGGVAGYTF.